Reported below is one TCR beta chain. Its antigen is as yet unknown. The data were taken from a study of identifying expanded T cells in peripheral blood. General study results and limits: About 1.2 clones differed between technical replicates, versus approximately 16 and 20 over time.

CDR3 length equals 15 residues. Germline V CDR1 and CDR2: SGHRS, YFSETQ. V lost 4 bases and J lost 8; bases outside the gene matches: 12. Clones were sequenced by immunoSEQ multiplex PCR, and TCRdb holds only the in-frame ones, with some missing. The sample has 83,000 or so clones, around nine tenths seen once; the top ten hold around 4%. This TCR derives from a person aged 18 to 69 in good health. The rearrangement links TRBV5-1 to TRBJ2-4, with TRBD2 identical over 7 bases. Sequencing was done on a sample of blood. CDR3 in amino acids: CASSKTSAGRDIQYF. The CDR3 nucleotides are TGCGCCAGCAGCAAAACTAGCGCGGGGAGGGACATTCAGTACTTC. Combining the CDR3 with reference TRBV5-1 and TRBJ2-4 gives the whole variable domain KAGVTQTPRYLIKTRGQQVTLSCSPISGHRSVSWYQQTPGQGLQFLFEYFSETQRNKGNFPGRFSGRQFSNSRSEMNVSTLELGDSALYLCASSKTSAGRDIQYFGAGTRLSVL.